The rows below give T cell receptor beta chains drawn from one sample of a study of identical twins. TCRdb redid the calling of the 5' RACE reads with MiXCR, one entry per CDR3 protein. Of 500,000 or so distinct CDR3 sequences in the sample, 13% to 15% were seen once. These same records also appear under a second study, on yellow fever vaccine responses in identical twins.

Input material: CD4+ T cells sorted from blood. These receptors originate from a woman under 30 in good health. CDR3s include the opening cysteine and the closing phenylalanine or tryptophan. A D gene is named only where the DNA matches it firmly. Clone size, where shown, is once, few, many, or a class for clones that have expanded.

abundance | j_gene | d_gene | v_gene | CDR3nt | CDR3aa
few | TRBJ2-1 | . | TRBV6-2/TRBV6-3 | TGTGCCAGCAGTGACCCGGTTATGGGGGCGGCCTACAATGAGCAGTTCTTC | CASSDPVMGAAYNEQFF
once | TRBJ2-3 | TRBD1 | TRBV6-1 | TGTGCCAGCAGTAGGACAGGGACGGCAGATACGCAGTATTTT | CASSRTGTADTQYF
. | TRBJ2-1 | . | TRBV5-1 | TGCGCCAGCGGCCAGGGGGGGGGCTACAATGAGCAGTTCTTC | CASGQGGGYNEQFF
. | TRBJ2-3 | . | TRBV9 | TGTGCCAGCAGCGTAGGCAGCCTCAGCACAGATACGCAGTATTTT | CASSVGSLSTDTQYF
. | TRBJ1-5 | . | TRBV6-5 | TGTGCCAGCAGTGCCTCGACCAGCAATCAGCCCCAGCATTTT | CASSASTSNQPQHF
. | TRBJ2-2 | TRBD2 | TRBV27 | TGTGCCAGCAGTTTCGGGGGGGGCGCCGGAACCGGGGAGCTGTTTTTT | CASSFGGGAGTGELFF
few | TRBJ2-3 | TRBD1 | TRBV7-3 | TGTGCCAGCAGCTTAAGGGGGACAGGGATGACAGATACGCAGTATTTT | CASSLRGTGMTDTQYF
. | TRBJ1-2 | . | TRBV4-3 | TGCGCCAGCAGCCAAGATCAGGTCACCTACTATGGCTACACCTTC | CASSQDQVTYYGYTF
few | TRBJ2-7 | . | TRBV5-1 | TGCGCCAGCAGCAGCGGGACAGCTAACTCCTACGAGCAGTACTTC | CASSSGTANSYEQYF
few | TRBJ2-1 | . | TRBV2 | TGTGCCAGCAAAGAGATTGATGAGCAGTTCTTC | CASKEIDEQFF
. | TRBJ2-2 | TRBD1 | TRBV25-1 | TGTGCCAGCAGACAGGGGGCTGAGGTCGGGGAGCTGTTTTTT | CASRQGAEVGELFF
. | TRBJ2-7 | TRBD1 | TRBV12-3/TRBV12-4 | TGTGCCAGCAGTTTCGACAGGGCTTCGTGGGAGCAGTACTTC | CASSFDRASWEQYF
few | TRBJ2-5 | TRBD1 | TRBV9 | TGTGCCAGCAGCGTACGTCCTGGACAGGGGAGACAAGAGACCCAGTACTTC | CASSVRPGQGRQETQYF
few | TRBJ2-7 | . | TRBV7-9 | TGTGCCAGCAGCGTGTTCTTAGGACAGACATACGAGCAGTACTTC | CASSVFLGQTYEQYF
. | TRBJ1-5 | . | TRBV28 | TGTGCCAGCGGGGGGGGGCTAAATCAGCCCCAGCATTTT | CASGGGLNQPQHF
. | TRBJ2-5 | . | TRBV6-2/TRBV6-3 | TGTGCCAGCAGCTACCTGACCCCTACGTGGGAGACCCAGTACTTC | CASSYLTPTWETQYF
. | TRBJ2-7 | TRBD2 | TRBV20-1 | TGCAGTGCTAGATTTGGGGGAGGGTACGACGAGCAGTACTTC | CSARFGGGYDEQYF
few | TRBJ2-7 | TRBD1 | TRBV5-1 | TGCGCCAGCAGCTCTCGGGGGACAGGGGGCTACGAGCAGTACTTC | CASSSRGTGGYEQYF
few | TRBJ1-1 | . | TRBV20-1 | TGCAGTGCCCTCCAGGGAGCTGAAGCTTTCTTT | CSALQGAEAFF
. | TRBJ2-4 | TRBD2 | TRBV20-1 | TGCAGTGCCGTAGACTCTAGCGGCCTAGCCAAAAACATTCAGTACTTC | CSAVDSSGLAKNIQYF
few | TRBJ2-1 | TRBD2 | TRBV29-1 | TGCAGCGTTGATAGGTACGCGGGAGTGGTTGTGAATGAGCAGTTCTTC | CSVDRYAGVVVNEQFF
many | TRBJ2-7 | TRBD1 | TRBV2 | TGTGCCAGCGGGGACAGGTCTTACGAGCAGTACTTC | CASGDRSYEQYF
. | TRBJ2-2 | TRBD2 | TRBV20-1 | TGCAGTGCCAGGCCGGCGGGAGTGTCCGGGGAGCTGTTTTTT | CSARPAGVSGELFF
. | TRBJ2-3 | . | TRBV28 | TGTGCCAGCAGTTTCCGGGGAGGCTCGGCAGATACGCAGTATTTT | CASSFRGGSADTQYF
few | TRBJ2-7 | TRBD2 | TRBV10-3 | TGTGCCATCAGTGAGTCGGCTAGCGGGAGTTACGAGCAGTACTTC | CAISESASGSYEQYF
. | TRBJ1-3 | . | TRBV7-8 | TGTGCCAGCAGTTGGGGCTTGTCTGGAAACACCATATATTTT | CASSWGLSGNTIYF
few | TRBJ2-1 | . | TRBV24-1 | TGTGCCACTACCTCCGGGGCCCCATTCGGCGAGCAGTTCTTC | CATTSGAPFGEQFF
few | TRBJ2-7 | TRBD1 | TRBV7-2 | TGTGCCAGCAGCTTAGCGGGGACAGGGGCCTTC | CASSLAGTGAF
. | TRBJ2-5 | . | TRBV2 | TGTGCCAGCATGTCCATGGGGGAGACCCAGTACTTC | CASMSMGETQYF
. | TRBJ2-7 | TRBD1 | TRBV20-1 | TGCATGGGAGGACAGGGGGCAGGCGAGCAGTACTTC | CMGGQGAGEQYF
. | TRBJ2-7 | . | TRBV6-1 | TGTGCCAGCAGACACGACGGAGTCCGAGGGGAGCAGTACTTC | CASRHDGVRGEQYF
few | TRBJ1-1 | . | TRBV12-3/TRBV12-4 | TGTGCCAGCAGTTTTGTCGGGACGGATCGACGGGCTTTCTTT | CASSFVGTDRRAFF
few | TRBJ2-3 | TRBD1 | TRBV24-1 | TGTGCCACCAGTGATGGTGGGACAGGGGGAAGGACAGATACGCAGTATTTT | CATSDGGTGGRTDTQYF
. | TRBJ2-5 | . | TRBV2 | TGTGCCAGCAGGTATTCAGAGACCCAGTACTTC | CASRYSETQYF
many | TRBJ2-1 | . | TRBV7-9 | TGTGCCAGCAGCTTAGGTACGGGCGCGAATGAGCAGTTCTTC | CASSLGTGANEQFF
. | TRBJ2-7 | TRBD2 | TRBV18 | TGTGCCAGCTCACCTCTTCCAGCGGGAGCCCACGAGCAGTACTTC | CASSPLPAGAHEQYF
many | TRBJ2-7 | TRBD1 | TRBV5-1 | TGCGCCAGCAGCATTCAAGGGACAGGGGCTCGCGAGCAGTACTTC | CASSIQGTGAREQYF
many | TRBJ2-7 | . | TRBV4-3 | TGCGCCAGCAGCCAAGTCGTGAACTCGTACGAGCAGTACTTC | CASSQVVNSYEQYF
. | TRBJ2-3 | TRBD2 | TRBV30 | TGTGCCTGGAGTACGGGAGGGAAGACAGATACGCAGTATTTT | CAWSTGGKTDTQYF
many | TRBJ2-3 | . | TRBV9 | . | CASSVGQGALNF
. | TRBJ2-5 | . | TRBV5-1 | TGCGCCAGCAGGCTCGGGGTGGGGGAGACCCAGTACTTC | CASRLGVGETQYF
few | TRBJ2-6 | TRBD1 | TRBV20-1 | TGCAGTGCTAGAGATCCGACAGGGTCCGGGGCCAACGTCCTGACTTTC | CSARDPTGSGANVLTF
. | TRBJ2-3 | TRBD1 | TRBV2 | TGTGCCAGCAGCCGTTCGACAGGGTGGGCAGATACGCAGTATTTT | CASSRSTGWADTQYF
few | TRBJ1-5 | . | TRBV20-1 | TGCAGTGCTAGAGAAACTGGGAGCCAGCCCCAGCATTTT | CSARETGSQPQHF
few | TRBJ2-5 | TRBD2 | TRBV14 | TGTGCCAGCAGCCAGGGACTAGCGGAGAAGATGGAGACCCAGTACTTC | CASSQGLAEKMETQYF
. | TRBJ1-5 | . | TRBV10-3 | TGTGCCATCAGTGATATGGGCAATCAGCCCCAGCATTTT | CAISDMGNQPQHF
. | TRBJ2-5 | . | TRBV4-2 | TGTGCCAGCAGCCAAGATCAGGCAAATGTTCAAGAGACCCAGTACTTC | CASSQDQANVQETQYF